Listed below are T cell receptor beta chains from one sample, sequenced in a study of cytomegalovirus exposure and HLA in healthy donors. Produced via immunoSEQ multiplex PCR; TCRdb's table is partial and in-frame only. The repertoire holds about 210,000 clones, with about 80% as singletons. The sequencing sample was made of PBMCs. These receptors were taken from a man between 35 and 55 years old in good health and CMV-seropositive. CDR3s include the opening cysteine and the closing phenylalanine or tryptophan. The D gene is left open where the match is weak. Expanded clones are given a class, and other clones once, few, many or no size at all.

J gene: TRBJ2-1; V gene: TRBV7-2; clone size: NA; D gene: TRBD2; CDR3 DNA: TGTGCCAGCAGCTTAGTGGGACTAGCCTATCCTTGGGAGCAGTTCTTC; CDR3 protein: CASSLVGLAYPWEQFF
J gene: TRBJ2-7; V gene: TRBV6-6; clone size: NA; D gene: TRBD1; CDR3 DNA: TGTGCCAGCAGTTACGACAGGGGCTCCTACGAGCAGTACTTC; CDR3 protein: CASSYDRGSYEQYF
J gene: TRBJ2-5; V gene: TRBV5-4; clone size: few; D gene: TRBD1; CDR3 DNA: TGTGCCAGCAGCTTGGGGACAGGGAGAGAGACCCAGTACTTC; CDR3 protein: CASSLGTGRETQYF
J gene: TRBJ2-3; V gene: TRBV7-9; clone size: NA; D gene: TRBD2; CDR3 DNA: TGTGCCAGCAGGTTAGCGGGAGACACAGATACGCAGTATTTT; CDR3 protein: CASRLAGDTDTQYF
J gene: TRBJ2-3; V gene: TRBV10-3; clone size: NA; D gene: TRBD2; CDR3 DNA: TGTGCCATCAGTGATGATTCGGGAGGGCCTCGGGATACGCAGTATTTT; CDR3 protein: CAISDDSGGPRDTQYF
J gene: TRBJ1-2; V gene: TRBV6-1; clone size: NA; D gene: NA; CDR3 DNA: TGTGCCAGCAGTGACCCGGGACATCTCTATGGCTACACCTTC; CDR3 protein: CASSDPGHLYGYTF
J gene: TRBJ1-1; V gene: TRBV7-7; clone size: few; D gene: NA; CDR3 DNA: TGTGCTAGCAGCTTAACAGTCGGCACTGAAGCTTTCTTT; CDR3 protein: CASSLTVGTEAFF
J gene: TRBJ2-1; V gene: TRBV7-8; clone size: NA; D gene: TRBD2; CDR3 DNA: TGTGCCAGCAGCTTAGACGGGAGCGGGGGAGATGAGCAGTTCTTC; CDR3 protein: CASSLDGSGGDEQFF
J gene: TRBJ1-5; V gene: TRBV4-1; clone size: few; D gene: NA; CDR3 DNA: TGCGCCAGCAGCCAAGAATTGATGATCGAGGCCCAGCATTTT; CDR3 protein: CASSQELMIEAQHF
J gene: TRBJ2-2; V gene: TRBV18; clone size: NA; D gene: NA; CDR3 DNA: TGTGCCAGCTCCTCGTCCGGGGAGCTGTTTTTT; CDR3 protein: CASSSSGELFF
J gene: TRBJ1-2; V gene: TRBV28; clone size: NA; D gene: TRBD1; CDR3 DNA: TGTGCCAGCAGAGCCTTCGGGACAGGCCCCACATACTATGGCTACACCTTC; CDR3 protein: CASRAFGTGPTYYGYTF
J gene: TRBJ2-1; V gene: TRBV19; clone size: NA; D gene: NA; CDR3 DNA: TGTGCCAGTAGTATAGATGGAGAGTACAATGAGCAGTTCTTC; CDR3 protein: CASSIDGEYNEQFF
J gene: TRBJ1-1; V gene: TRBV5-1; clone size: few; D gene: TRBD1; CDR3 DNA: TGCGCCAGCAGCGCCACCGGGACAGGGGCCCTCACTGAAGCTTTCTTT; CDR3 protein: CASSATGTGALTEAFF
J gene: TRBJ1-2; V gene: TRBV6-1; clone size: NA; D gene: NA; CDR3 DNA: TGTGCCAGCAGCCCCGTGGGGAGATTTGATGGCTACACCTTC; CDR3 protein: CASSPVGRFDGYTF
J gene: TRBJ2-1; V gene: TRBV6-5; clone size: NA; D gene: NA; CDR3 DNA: TGTGCCAGCAGTTCCCCGGGAATTTACAATGAGCAGTTCTTC; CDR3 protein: CASSSPGIYNEQFF
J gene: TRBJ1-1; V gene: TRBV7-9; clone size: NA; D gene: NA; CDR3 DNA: TGTGCCAGCAGCTTATGGGCAGCTACTGAAGCTTTCTTT; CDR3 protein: CASSLWAATEAFF
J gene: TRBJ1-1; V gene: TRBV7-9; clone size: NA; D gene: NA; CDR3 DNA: TGTGCCAGCAGCTTAAGTTACGGCAGGGAAGCTTTCTTT; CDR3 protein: CASSLSYGREAFF
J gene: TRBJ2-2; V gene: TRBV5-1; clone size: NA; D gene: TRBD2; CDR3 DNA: TGCGCCAGCAGCTTAGCTTATTTGAGCGGGACCACTACCGGGGAGCTGTTTTTT; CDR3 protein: CASSLAYLSGTTTGELFF
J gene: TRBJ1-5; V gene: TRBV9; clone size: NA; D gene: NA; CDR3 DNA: TGTGCCAGCAGCCTCTCCGGGAAGAGCAATCAGCCCCAGCATTTT; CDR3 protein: CASSLSGKSNQPQHF
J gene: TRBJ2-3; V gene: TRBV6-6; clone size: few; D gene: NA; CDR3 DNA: TGTGCCAGCAGTTACTCGTCGTATACAGATACGCAGTATTTT; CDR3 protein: CASSYSSYTDTQYF
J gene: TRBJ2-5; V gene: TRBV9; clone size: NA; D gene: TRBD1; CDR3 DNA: TGTGCCAGCAGCGTATGGGACAGGGAGGGGACCCAGTACTTC; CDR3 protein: CASSVWDREGTQYF
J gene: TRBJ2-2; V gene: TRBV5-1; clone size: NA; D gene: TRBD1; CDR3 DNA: TGCGCCAGCAGCTTGGCCGGGACAGGGGGCTTAGCCGGGGAGCTGTTTTTT; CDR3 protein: CASSLAGTGGLAGELFF
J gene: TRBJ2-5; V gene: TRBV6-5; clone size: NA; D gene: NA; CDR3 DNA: TGTGCCAGCAGCCCGAGCGGTCCGGGGGAGACCCAGTACTTC; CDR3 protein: CASSPSGPGETQYF
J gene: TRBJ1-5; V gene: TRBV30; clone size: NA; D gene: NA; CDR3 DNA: TGTGCCTGGAGTTACAGAGATAGCAATCAGCCCCAGCATTTT; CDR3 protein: CAWSYRDSNQPQHF
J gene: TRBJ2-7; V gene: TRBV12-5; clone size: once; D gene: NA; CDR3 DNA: TGTGCTAGTGGTTTGTACGGACAGCGCGAGCAGTACTTC; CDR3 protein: CASGLYGQREQYF
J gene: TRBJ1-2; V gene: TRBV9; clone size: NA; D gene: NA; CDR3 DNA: TGTGCCAGCAGCGTAGTTGAGGGTTCTAACTATGGCTACACCTTC; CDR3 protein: CASSVVEGSNYGYTF
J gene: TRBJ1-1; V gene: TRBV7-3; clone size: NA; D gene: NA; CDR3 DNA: TGTGCCAGCAGCTTAACGAGGGGAGGGGAAGCTTTCTTT; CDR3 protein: CASSLTRGGEAFF
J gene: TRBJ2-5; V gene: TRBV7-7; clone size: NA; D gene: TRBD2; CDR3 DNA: TGTGCCAGCAGCCTAGCGGGGGCTAAAGAGACCCAGTACTTC; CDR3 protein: CASSLAGAKETQYF
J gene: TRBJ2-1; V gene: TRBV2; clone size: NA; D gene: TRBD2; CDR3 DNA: TGTGCCAGCAGTGCGGGACTAGCCCCAAATGAGCAGTTCTTC; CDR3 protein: CASSAGLAPNEQFF
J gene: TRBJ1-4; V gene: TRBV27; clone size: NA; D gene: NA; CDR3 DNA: TGTGCCAGCAGCGAATCGGACAGAACTAATGAAAAACTGTTTTTT; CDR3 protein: CASSESDRTNEKLFF
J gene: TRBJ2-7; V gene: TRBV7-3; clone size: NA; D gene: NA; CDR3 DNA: TGTGCCAGCAGCGTAGCGGCAACCTACGAGCAGTACTTC; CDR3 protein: CASSVAATYEQYF
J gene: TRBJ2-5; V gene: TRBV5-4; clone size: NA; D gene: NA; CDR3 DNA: TGTGCCAGCAGCCGCGACTCCGGGGAGACCCAGTACTTC; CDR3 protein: CASSRDSGETQYF
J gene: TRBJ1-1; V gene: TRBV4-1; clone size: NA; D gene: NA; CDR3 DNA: TGCGCCAGCAGCCAAGGACTCTGGGCGGGAACTGAAGCTTTCTTT; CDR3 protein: CASSQGLWAGTEAFF
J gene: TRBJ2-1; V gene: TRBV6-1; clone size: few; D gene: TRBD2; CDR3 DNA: TGTGCCAGCAGACAGGAGGGACTAGCGAACAATGAGCAGTTCTTC; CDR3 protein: CASRQEGLANNEQFF
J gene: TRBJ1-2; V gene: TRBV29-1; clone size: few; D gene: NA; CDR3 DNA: TGCAGCGTTGAAGACGGGCAAGGGACTTATGGCTACACCTTC; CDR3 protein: CSVEDGQGTYGYTF
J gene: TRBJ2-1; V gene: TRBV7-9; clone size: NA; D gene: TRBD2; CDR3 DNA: TGTGCCAGCAGCTTGGCGGGAGGGCCGAACAATGAGCAGTTCTTC; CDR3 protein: CASSLAGGPNNEQFF
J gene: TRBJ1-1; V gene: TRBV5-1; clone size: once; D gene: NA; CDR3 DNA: TGCGCCAGCAGCGCCGCGTCGAGGGTGAGCACTGAAGCTTTCTTT; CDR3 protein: CASSAASRVSTEAFF
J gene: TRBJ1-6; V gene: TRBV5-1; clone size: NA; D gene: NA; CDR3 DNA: TGCGCCAGCAGCCCTGGGGAGGCTAATTCACCCCTCCACTTT; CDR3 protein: CASSPGEANSPLHF
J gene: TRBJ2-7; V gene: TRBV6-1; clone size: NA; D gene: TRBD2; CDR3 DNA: TGTGCCAGCAGTGAAGGGACTAGCGGGAGCTACGAGCAGTACTTC; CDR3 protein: CASSEGTSGSYEQYF
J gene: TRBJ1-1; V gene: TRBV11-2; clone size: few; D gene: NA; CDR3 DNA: TGTGCCAGCAGGGGGGGAGTTTGGACTGAAGCTTTCTTT; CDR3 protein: CASRGGVWTEAFF
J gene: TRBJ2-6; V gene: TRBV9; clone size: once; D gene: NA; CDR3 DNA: TGTGCCAGCAGCGTAGCTACCCCGGACAGTAACTCTGGGGCCAACGTCCTGACTTTC; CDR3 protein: CASSVATPDSNSGANVLTF
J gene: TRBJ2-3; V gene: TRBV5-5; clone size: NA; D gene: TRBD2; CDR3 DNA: TGTGCCAGCAGCTCGGGACTAGCAGCCAGCACAGATACGCAGTATTTT; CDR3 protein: CASSSGLAASTDTQYF
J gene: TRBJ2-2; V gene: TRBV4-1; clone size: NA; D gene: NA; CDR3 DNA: TGCGCCAGCAGCCATCATGTTAGCGGGAACACCGGGGAGCTGTTTTTT; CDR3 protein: CASSHHVSGNTGELFF
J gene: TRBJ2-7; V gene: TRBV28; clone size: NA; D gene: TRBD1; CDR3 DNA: TGTGCCAGCACCCTGGGACAGGCCCCCTACGAGCAGTACTTC; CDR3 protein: CASTLGQAPYEQYF
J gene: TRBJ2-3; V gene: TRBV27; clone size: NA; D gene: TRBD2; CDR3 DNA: TGTGCCAGCAGTTCGTGGTCAGGCGGGGGTTCAGATACGCAGTATTTT; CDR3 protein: CASSSWSGGGSDTQYF
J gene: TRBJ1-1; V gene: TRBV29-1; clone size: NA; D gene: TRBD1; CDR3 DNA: TGCAGCGCCGGTGGACAGGGGAAAGGGACTGAAGCTTTCTTT; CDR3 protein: CSAGGQGKGTEAFF
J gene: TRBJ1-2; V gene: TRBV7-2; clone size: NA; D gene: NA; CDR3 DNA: TGTGCCAGCAGCCAAGACAGGTTCGGCTACACCTTC; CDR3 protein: CASSQDRFGYTF
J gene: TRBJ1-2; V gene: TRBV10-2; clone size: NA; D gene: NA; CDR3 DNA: TGCGCCAGCAGTAGAGACAGAAATGGCTACACCTTC; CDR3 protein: CASSRDRNGYTF
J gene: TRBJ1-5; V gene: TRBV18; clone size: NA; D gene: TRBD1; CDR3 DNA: TGTGCCAGCTCACCTACTCCCGGGACAGGGTTGATTCAGCCCCAGCATTTT; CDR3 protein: CASSPTPGTGLIQPQHF
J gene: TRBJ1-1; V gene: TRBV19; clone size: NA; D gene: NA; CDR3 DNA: TGTGCCAGTAGACCCTTTGGTAAAGCGGACACTGAAGCTTTCTTT; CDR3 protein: CASRPFGKADTEAFF
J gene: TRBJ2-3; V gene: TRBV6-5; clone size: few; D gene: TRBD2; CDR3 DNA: TGTGCCAGCAGGCTCCTAGCGGGAGCTACAGATACGCAGTATTTT; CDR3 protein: CASRLLAGATDTQYF
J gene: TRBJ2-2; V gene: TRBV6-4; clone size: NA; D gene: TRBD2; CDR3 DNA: TGTGCCAGCCGAATCCTAGCGGGAGTTCCCGGGGAGCTGTTTTTT; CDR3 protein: CASRILAGVPGELFF
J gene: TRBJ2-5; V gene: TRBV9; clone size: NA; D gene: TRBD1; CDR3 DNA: TGTGCCAGCAGCGTAGCCCCCGGGACAGAAGAGACCCAGTACTTC; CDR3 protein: CASSVAPGTEETQYF
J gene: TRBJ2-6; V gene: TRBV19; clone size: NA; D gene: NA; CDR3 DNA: TGTGCCAGTACCACACCCGCGAAGGGGGCTGGGGCCAACGTCCTGACTTTC; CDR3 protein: CASTTPAKGAGANVLTF